This entry lists 12 T cell receptor beta chains sequenced from one sample in a study of Ad26.COV2.S vaccination and SARS-CoV-2 variants. Produced via immunoSEQ multiplex PCR; TCRdb's table is partial and in-frame only. Among 43,000 or so clones listed, roughly 80% were seen once. The starting material was peripheral blood, obtained after recovery from COVID-19. Receptors were obtained from a human donor who had recovered from COVID-19.

This clone was seen a handful of times. The V gene is TRBV7-9, the J gene TRBJ2-2; 9 bases are shared with TRBD1. V shed 8 bases, J shed 3 bases, and the junction held 4 bases outside the gene matches. This CDR3 has 14 residues. Per germline, CDR1 SEHNR and CDR2 FQNEAQ (reference sequence). The CDR3 reads CASARTGDTGELFF. CDR3 nucleotides: TGTGCCAGCGCCAGGACAGGGGACACCGGGGAGCTGTTTTTT.

CDR3 DNA sequence: TGTGCCAGCAGCCCTCATAATGACTTC. This translates into CASSPHNDF. The chain links TRBV21-1 to TRBJ2-7. TRBV21-1 counts as a pseudogene. The CDR3 totals 9 residues.

The rearrangement joins TRBV5-1 to TRBJ2-5; D possibly corresponds to TRBD2 (6 bases). Germline CDR1 is SGHRS and CDR2 is YFSETQ. With 4 bases removed from V and 4 bases from J, the gap between germline ends came to 20 bases. CDR3 length: 16 residues. CDR3 region: CASSKSTATEGETQYF. Written as DNA, the CDR3 is TGCGCCAGCAGCAAGTCGACAGCTACGGAGGGAGAGACCCAGTACTTC.

This sequence joins TRBV27 and TRBJ1-1, with D possibly TRBD1 on 5 matching bases. The CDR3 covers 15 residues. V was pared by 6 bases and J by 4 bases, with 18 bases between. The germline V gene encodes CDR1 MNHEY and CDR2 SMNVEV (reference sequence). This chain's CDR3 is CASRLLISGSTEAFF. CDR3 DNA: TGTGCCAGCAGGTTACTTATATCAGGGTCCACTGAAGCTTTCTTT.

This clone was seen just once. V gene TRBV18 combines with J gene TRBJ1-3; TRBD1 matches 11 bases. Unmatched junction bases numbered 8, after V lost 6 bases and J lost 4 bases. Germline loops: CDR1 KGHSH, CDR2 LQKENI. The CDR3 loop spans 16 amino acids. The CDR3 here is CASSDGQGANGNTIYF. CDR3 DNA sequence: TGTGCCAGCTCGGACGGACAGGGGGCGAACGGAAACACCATATATTTT.

The chain is built from TRBV30 and TRBJ1-2; D remains unclear. This CDR3 has 13 residues. V was pared by 6 bases and J by 1 base, with 12 bases between. Per the germline V gene, CDR1 is GTSNPN and CDR2 is SVGIG (reference sequence). This CDR3 reads CACVLKINYGYTF. CDR3 DNA: TGTGCCTGCGTTCTTAAGATTAACTATGGCTACACCTTC. Full variable domain (remainder filled in from reference TRBV30 and TRBJ1-2): SQTIHQWPATLVQPVGSPLSLECTVEGTSNPNLYWYRQAAGRGLQLLFYSVGIGQISSEVPQNLSASRPQDRQFILSSKKLLLSDSGFYLCACVLKINYGYTFGSGTRLTVV.

The chain employs TRBV2 and TRBJ1-2, with TRBD1 matching 10 bases. The CDR3 totals 12 residues. V trimming: 7 bases; J trimming: 8 bases; junction bases outside the gene matches: 4. Per the germline V gene, CDR1 is SNHLY and CDR2 is FYNNEI. The CDR3, as DNA: TGTGCCAGCATTGGGACAGGGGTAGGCTACACCTTC. This gives the protein CASIGTGVGYTF.

This chain uses TRBV19 with TRBJ1-2; tentatively, D is TRBD1 (5 bases). There are 13 residues in the CDR3. V lost 1 base, J lost 5 bases, and 8 bases lay in between. Germline CDR1 reads LNHDA; CDR2 reads SQIVND (reference sequence). This CDR3 reads CASSIGEGYGYTF. The CDR3 nucleotides are TGTGCCAGTAGTATAGGGGAGGGGTATGGCTACACCTTC.

The chain has TRBV6-6 and TRBJ2-2; 11 nucleotides line up with TRBD2. CDR3 size: 14 residues. Trimming removed 10 bases from V and 4 bases from J; junction bases left unmatched: 5. Germline V gives CDR1 MNHNY, CDR2 SVGAGI (reference sequence). The CDR3 DNA follows: TGTGCCATCCCCGGGACTAGCGGCACCGGGGAGCTGTTTTTT. Protein sequence: CAIPGTSGTGELFF.

The chain has TRBV28 and TRBJ1-2; 7 positions agree with TRBD1. The CDR3 spans 15 residues. Per the germline V gene, CDR1 is MDHEN and CDR2 is SYDVKM. Germline trimming cut 8 bases from V and 4 bases from J; bases unmatched to any gene: 13. CDR3 sequence: CASFITGAQAYGYTF. The CDR3 DNA reads TGTGCCAGCTTCATCACAGGGGCGCAAGCCTATGGCTACACCTTC.

J is TRBJ2-5 and V is TRBV7-9, with D perhaps assigned TRBD1 or TRBD2 (5 bases each). Trimming stripped 5 bases from V and 3 bases from J, with 13 bases between. The CDR3 runs 14 residues. Per germline, CDR1 SEHNR and CDR2 FQNEAQ (reference sequence). CDR3 residues: CASSPTGTEETQYF. The CDR3 nucleotides are TGTGCCAGCAGCCCCACCGGGACGGAAGAGACCCAGTACTTC.

V is TRBV2 and J is TRBJ2-5, with TRBD2 matching over 16 bases. Trimming removed 1 base from V and 5 bases from J; junction bases left unmatched: 7. Germline V gene lookup returns CDR1 SNHLY and CDR2 FYNNEI. This CDR3 has 18 amino acids. The CDR3 reads CASSEGGLAGGHGETQYF. The DNA of the CDR3 is TGTGCCAGCAGTGAAGGGGGACTAGCGGGAGGGCATGGTGAGACCCAGTACTTC.